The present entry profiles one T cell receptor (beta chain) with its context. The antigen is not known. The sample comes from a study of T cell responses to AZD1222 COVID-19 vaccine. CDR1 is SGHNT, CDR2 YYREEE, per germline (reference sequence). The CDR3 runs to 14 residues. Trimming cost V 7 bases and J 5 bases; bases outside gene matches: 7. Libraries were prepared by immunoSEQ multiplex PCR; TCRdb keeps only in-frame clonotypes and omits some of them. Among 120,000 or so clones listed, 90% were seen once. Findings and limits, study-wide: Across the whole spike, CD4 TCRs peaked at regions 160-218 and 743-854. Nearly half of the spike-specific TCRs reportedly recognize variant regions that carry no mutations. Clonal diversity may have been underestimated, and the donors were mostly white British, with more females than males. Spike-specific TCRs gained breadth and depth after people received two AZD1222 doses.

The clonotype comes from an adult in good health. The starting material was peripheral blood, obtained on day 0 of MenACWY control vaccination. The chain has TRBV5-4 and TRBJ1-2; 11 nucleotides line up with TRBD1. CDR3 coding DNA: TGTGCCAGCGGACAGGGGGCAGGAATGTATGGCTACACCTTC. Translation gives CASGQGAGMYGYTF.